This passage covers 16 T cell receptor beta chains from one sample sequenced in a study of blood T cell repertoires in COVID-19. TCRdb's table, derived via immunoSEQ multiplex PCR, lists solely in-frame clones and lacks some. This table has under 30,000 clones, 85% to 90% appearing once. What was sequenced was peripheral blood. All receptors derive from a man older than 75 with acute or convalescent COVID-19.

The chain joins TRBV25-1 to TRBJ2-6; the D gene is possibly TRBD1 (6 bases). V shed 6 bases and J shed 2 bases, with 11 bases lying between them. Germline CDR1 and CDR2: MGHDK and SYGVNS. The CDR3 consists of 15 residues. The CDR3 nucleotides are TGTGCCAGCAGCCTACAGGGAACTGGGGCCAACGTCCTGACTTTC. Translating it yields CASSLQGTGANVLTF.

The V call is TRBV6-1, the J call TRBJ2-4; D is undetermined. The CDR3 totals 14 residues. V was cut by 1 base and J by 8 bases, with 12 bases left in between. Germline V gene lookup returns CDR1 MNHNS and CDR2 SASEGT. CDR3 residues: CASSEGGSRDIQYF. In DNA, the CDR3 is TGTGCCAGCAGTGAAGGAGGTTCCAGAGACATTCAGTACTTC.

This chain joins TRBV29-1 and TRBJ1-4, with D possibly being TRBD1 (6 bases). Trimming left V 2 bases short and J 0 bases short, with 10 bases between. The germline CDR1 and CDR2 sequences are SQVTM and ANQGSEA. CDR3 length: 15 amino acids. DNA of the CDR3: TGCAGCGTTGAAACAGGGCGCGCAACTAATGAAAAACTGTTTTTT. Its translation is CSVETGRATNEKLFF.

The chain uses TRBV5-1 and TRBJ1-4, with D uncertain. Germline V gene lookup returns CDR1 SGHRS and CDR2 YFSETQ. CDR3 length: 16 residues. The V and J ends lost 4 bases and 4 bases respectively, with 17 bases between them. CDR3 DNA: TGCGCCAGCAGCCTGGAGATCTCCGGACTTAATGAAAAACTGTTTTTT. Protein product: CASSLEISGLNEKLFF.

The chain carries TRBV27 and TRBJ1-1; 7 bases line up with TRBD1. The CDR3 spans 14 residues. Germline CDR1 and CDR2: MNHEY and SMNVEV (reference sequence). After removal of 5 bases from V and 5 bases from J, the junction contained 8 bases not matched to a gene. The CDR3 is CASSINRGGTEAFF. The CDR3 DNA follows: TGTGCCAGCAGTATAAACAGGGGAGGAACTGAAGCTTTCTTT.

The genes are TRBV3-1 (or the pseudogene TRBV3-2) and TRBJ1-2; D might be TRBD1 (6 bases). Germline-derived CDR1 and CDR2 are LGHDT and YNNKEL (reference sequence). With 4 bases removed from V and 8 bases from J, the gap between germline ends came to 20 bases. This CDR3 region has 15 residues. CDR3 sequence reads: CASSLLGMGADGYTF. The CDR3 region has the DNA TGTGCCAGCAGCCTCCTAGGGATGGGGGCGGACGGCTACACCTTC.

The chain combines TRBV5-8 with TRBJ2-2; D gene unclear. Trimming shortened V by 0 bases and J by 2 bases, and 8 bases separated the two germline ends. This CDR3 has 15 amino acids. The germline V gene encodes CDR1 SGHTS and CDR2 YDEGEE. CDR3 amino acids: CASSLEQINTGELFF. The CDR3 nucleotides read TGTGCCAGCAGCTTGGAACAGATAAACACCGGGGAGCTGTTTTTT.

V is TRBV5-8 and J is TRBJ1-6, with D maybe TRBD1 (5 bases). Germline V gives CDR1 SGHTS, CDR2 YDEGEE. This CDR3 is 13 amino acids long. Between the trimmed V and J ends, which lost 4 bases and 6 bases, there was a span of 8 bases. Here the CDR3 DNA reads TGTGCCAGCAGCGCGGGGGTTAATTCACCCCTCCACTTT. It is translated as CASSAGVNSPLHF.

The gene calls are TRBV7-9 and TRBJ1-2; D is perhaps TRBD1 (5 bases). V shed 5 bases and J shed 1 base, with 8 bases lying between them. The V gene's germline CDR1 is SEHNR and CDR2 FQNEAQ (reference sequence). CDR3 size: 13 residues. In nucleotides, the CDR3 is TGTGCCAGCAGCCCCGACAGTAACTATGGCTACACCTTC. Protein sequence: CASSPDSNYGYTF.

The CDR3, as DNA: TGTGCCAGCAGCTTAGGTTCGGACAGCTACAATGAGCAGTTCTTC. Residues: CASSLGSDSYNEQFF. The chain joins TRBV7-8 to TRBJ2-1; maybe TRBD1 (6 bases). The V end was cut by 1 base, the J end by 3 bases, with 10 bases between. This CDR3 is 15 amino acids long. Germline V gene lookup returns CDR1 SGHVS and CDR2 FQNEAQ.

V and J are TRBV5-4 and TRBJ2-1, with 10 bases fitting TRBD1. Per the germline V gene, CDR1 is SGHNT and CDR2 is YYREEE (reference sequence). Germline trimming cut 4 bases from V and 9 bases from J; bases unmatched to any gene: 7. The CDR3 consists of 14 residues. The CDR3 sequence: CASSPGQGKVEQFF. The CDR3 nucleotides read TGTGCCAGCAGCCCGGGACAGGGGAAAGTTGAGCAGTTCTTC.

The V gene is TRBV7-2, the J gene TRBJ2-3; 8 positions match TRBD2. The CDR3 totals 17 residues. Unmatched junction bases numbered 13, after V lost 3 bases and J lost 5 bases. Germline CDR1 reads SGHTA; CDR2 reads FQGNSA. The DNA of the CDR3 is TGTGCCAGCAGCTTTCGGACTAGCACCCCTCCCCAAGATACGCAGTATTTT. This sequence encodes CASSFRTSTPPQDTQYF.

V and J are TRBV6-5 and TRBJ1-1; D call uncertain. V dropped 8 bases and J dropped 5 bases, with 21 bases sitting between them. Germline CDR1 is MNHEY and CDR2 is SVGAGI. CDR3 size: 15 residues. CDR3: CASPGERAPPTEAFF. The CDR3 coding sequence is TGTGCCAGCCCTGGGGAGAGGGCCCCCCCGACTGAAGCTTTCTTT.

This clone was counted once. The chain uses TRBV5-1 and TRBJ2-3; D is perhaps TRBD2 (6 bases). The CDR3 runs to 16 residues. Germline CDR1 SGHRS, CDR2 YFSETQ. V lost 2 bases, J lost 4 bases, and 17 bases lay in between. Written as DNA, the CDR3 is TGCGCCAGCAGCTTCACCACCGGAGGGGTTCCAGATACGCAGTATTTT. Translation: CASSFTTGGVPDTQYF.

This chain joins TRBV7-9 and TRBJ1-3; D unresolved. Germline loops: CDR1 SEHNR, CDR2 FQNEAQ (reference sequence). This CDR3 comprises 16 residues. The V gene lost 5 bases and the J gene lost 0 bases, with 14 bases spanning the gap. This CDR3 is CASSPGVGFSGNTIYF. CDR3 in DNA: TGTGCCAGCAGCCCCGGGGTAGGGTTCTCTGGAAACACCATATATTTT.

This chain connects TRBV10-3 to TRBJ1-6; 10 bases line up with TRBD1. The CDR3 runs 16 residues. The ends lost 0 bases at V and 7 bases at J; junction bases unmatched: 3. Germline-derived CDR1 and CDR2 are ENHRY and SYGVKD. Written as DNA, the CDR3 is TGTGCCATCAGTGAGTCGAGGGACAGGGGAAATTCACCCCTCCACTTT. Residues: CAISESRDRGNSPLHF.